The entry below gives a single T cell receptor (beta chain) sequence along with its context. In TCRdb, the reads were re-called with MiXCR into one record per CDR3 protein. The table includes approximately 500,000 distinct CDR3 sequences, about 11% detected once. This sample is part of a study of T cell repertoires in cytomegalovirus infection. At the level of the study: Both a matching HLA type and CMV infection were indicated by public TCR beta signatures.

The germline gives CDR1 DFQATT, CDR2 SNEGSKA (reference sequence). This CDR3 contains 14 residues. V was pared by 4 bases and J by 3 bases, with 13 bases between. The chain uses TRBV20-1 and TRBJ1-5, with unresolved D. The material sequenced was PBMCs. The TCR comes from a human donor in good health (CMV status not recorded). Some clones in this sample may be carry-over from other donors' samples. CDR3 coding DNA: TGCAGTGCTACGGACGAGGCCTTCAATCAGCCCCAGCATTTT. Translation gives CSATDEAFNQPQHF.